Each of the 25 T cell receptor beta chains below was sequenced from the same sample in a study of Ad26.COV2.S vaccination and SARS-CoV-2 variants (dated by TCRdb to the early 2020s). What this sample's treatment or condition label stands for: roughly 20 received Ad26.COV2.S at low or high dose, single or two shots; 5 received placebo; per-sample allocation not given. Repertoires of vaccine and placebo recipients were sequenced from samples collected on day 63 after the first injection. The library was generated by the immunoSEQ multiplex PCR assay. In TCRdb, the immuneACCESS table is reduced to in-frame sequences with V and J assigned. These tables do not hold every clone; where another copy was compared, an unresolved V gene accounts for under half, and the others remain unexplained. Here the sample has about 680,000 clones; more than 70% occur a single time. The ten most abundant clones make up around 1.5% of the sample.

Sequencing was performed on peripheral blood, taken in a trial of Ad26.COV2.S vaccine versus placebo. The receptor set was obtained from a person aged 18-60 years who received the Ad26.COV2.S COVID-19 vaccine or a placebo.

This rearrangement joins TRBV19 to TRBJ2-1; perhaps TRBD1 as D (6 bases). CDR1 is LNHDA and CDR2 is SQIVND in the germline V gene (reference sequence). The length of the CDR3 is 13 residues. The V end was cut by 3 bases, the J end by 3 bases, with 6 bases between. The CDR3 DNA is TGTGCCAGTAGTATGGACAGCTACAATGAGCAGTTCTTC. Its translation is CASSMDSYNEQFF.

This clone was seen just once. This chain connects TRBV10-3 to TRBJ2-1; no firm D call. The CDR3 is 12 residues long. CDR1 and CDR2 (germline): ENHRY, SYGVKD. Between the trimmed V and J ends, which lost 2 bases and 4 bases, there was a span of 3 bases. This chain's CDR3 is CAISENYNEQFF. The CDR3 DNA reads as TGTGCCATCAGTGAGAATTACAATGAGCAGTTCTTC.

The rearrangement uses TRBV30 and TRBJ1-5; the match to TRBD1 covers 7 bases. With V trimmed by 2 bases and J by 5 bases, 9 bases remained unmatched. CDR1 GTSNPN and CDR2 SVGIG come from the germline V gene (reference sequence). The CDR3 runs to 15 residues. CDR3 nucleotide sequence: TGTGCCTGGAGTCCTGGGTCAGGGGGATATCAGCCCCAGCATTTT. It specifies CAWSPGSGGYQPQHF.

J is TRBJ2-7 and V is TRBV6-2 or TRBV6-3; D ambiguous. The germline gives CDR1 MNHEY, CDR2 SVGEGT. The V and J ends lost 0 bases and 0 bases respectively, with 9 bases between them. The CDR3 runs to 15 residues. DNA of the CDR3: TGTGCCAGCAGTTACTCGTACAGCTACTCCTACGAGCAGTACTTC. Its translation is CASSYSYSYSYEQYF.

The chain couples TRBV25-1 to TRBJ2-7; 8 positions match TRBD2. The CDR3 is made up of 13 amino acids. V lost 5 bases and J lost 5; bases outside the gene matches: 5. Germline V gene sequence: CDR1 MGHDK, CDR2 SYGVNS. For the CDR3, the DNA is TGTGCCAGCAGTCTAAGCGGGGGCGACGAGCAGTACTTC. Translated: CASSLSGGDEQYF.

V usage is TRBV1 and J usage is TRBJ2-7; the table's D call, TRBD2, was not checked against the DNA. TRBV1 is a recognized pseudogene. The length of the CDR3 is 15 residues. The CDR3 loop is CTSTPHSGDSYEQYF. Written as DNA, the CDR3 is TGCACCAGCACCCCTCACAGCGGGGACTCCTACGAGCAGTACTTC.

The chain employs TRBV4-3 and TRBJ1-2; TRBD1 aligns across 7 bases. Per the germline V gene, CDR1 is LGHNA and CDR2 is YSLEER. The CDR3 has 14 amino acids. V was clipped by 3 bases and J by 6 bases; unmatched bases: 7. Here the CDR3 DNA reads TGCGCCAGCAGCCAGATCGACAGGGATAATGGCTACACCTTC. It codes for CASSQIDRDNGYTF.

The chain couples TRBV9 to TRBJ2-2; TRBD2 might be the D (6 bases). Germline V gene data show CDR1 as SGDLS and CDR2 as YYNGEE. The CDR3 is 16 amino acids. V was shortened by 3 bases and J by 0 bases, with 12 bases between the two germline ends. The CDR3 DNA follows: TGTGCCAGCAGCGGCCGGGACTTTCCGAACACCGGGGAGCTGTTTTTT. Protein sequence: CASSGRDFPNTGELFF.

The chain links TRBV15 to TRBJ2-1; 10 bases fit TRBD2. CDR3 length: 20 amino acids. Germline V gives CDR1 LNHNV, CDR2 YYDKDF (reference sequence). Trimming cost V 0 bases and J 2 bases; bases outside gene matches: 13. The CDR3 loop reads CATSRDNPLAGNGPYNEQFF. CDR3 bases: TGTGCCACCAGCAGAGATAACCCACTAGCGGGAAATGGACCCTACAATGAGCAGTTCTTC.

The chain couples TRBV5-4 to TRBJ2-7; 8 bases align to TRBD1. Trimming at V came to 2 bases and at J to 4 bases, leaving 8 bases not matched to a gene. Germline V lookup: CDR1 SGHNT, CDR2 YYREEE (reference sequence). CDR3 length: 15 amino acids. The CDR3 sequence: CASSFDRGILYEQYF. CDR3 bases: TGTGCCAGCAGCTTCGACAGGGGAATCTTATACGAGCAGTACTTC. The variable domain in full, completed from reference TRBV5-4 and TRBJ2-7, reads ETGVTQSPTHLIKTRGQQVTLRCSSQSGHNTVSWYQQALGQGPQFIFQYYREEENGRGNFPPRFSGLQFPNYSSELNVNALELDDSALYLCASSFDRGILYEQYFGPGTRLTVT.

This rearrangement joins TRBV14 to TRBJ2-7; D is unresolved. Germline V gene lookup returns CDR1 SGHDN and CDR2 FVKESK. Trimming took off 1 base at V and 2 bases at J, with 12 bases between the two ends. This CDR3 spans 15 amino acids. The CDR3 DNA reads TGTGCCAGCAGCCAAGGACACACGTTGACCTACGAGCAGTACTTC. Translating gives CASSQGHTLTYEQYF.

The rearrangement links TRBV7-8 to TRBJ1-6; weak D call: TRBD1 (6 bases). This CDR3 has 13 residues. CDR1 is SGHVS and CDR2 is FQNEAQ in the germline V gene. Trimming pared 8 bases from V and 10 bases from J, leaving 15 bases between. The CDR3 sequence is CASSALRGSPLHF. The CDR3, as DNA: TGTGCCAGCTCCGCGCTAAGGGGGTCACCCCTCCACTTT.

This chain joins TRBV7-3 and TRBJ2-1, with 8 bases identical to TRBD2. V dropped 4 bases and J dropped 5; count of bases not matched to a gene: 10. Germline lookup yields CDR1 SGHTA and CDR2 FQGTGA. CDR3 length equals 16 residues. This CDR3 is CASSSHGAGGNNEQFF. The DNA of the CDR3 is TGTGCCAGCAGCTCCCACGGGGCGGGGGGAAACAATGAGCAGTTCTTC.

In its sample, this clone was seen a few times. J is TRBJ1-2 and V is TRBV2; D is perhaps TRBD1 (5 bases). V was trimmed by 8 bases and J by 3 bases, leaving 10 bases between them. Germline V CDR1 and CDR2: SNHLY, FYNNEI. CDR3 length: 12 residues. This CDR3 reads CASRGEDYGYTF. The DNA for the CDR3 is TGTGCCAGCCGGGGGGAAGACTATGGCTACACCTTC.

The chain carries TRBV9 and TRBJ2-2, with 7 bases lining up with TRBD1. The CDR3 is 16 amino acids. V dropped 0 bases and J dropped 4; count of bases not matched to a gene: 6. CDR1 and CDR2 from the germline V gene are SGDLS and YYNGEE. In DNA form, the CDR3 reads TGTGCCAGCAGCGTAGCCGGGACAGCTATCACCGGGGAGCTGTTTTTT. Translating it yields CASSVAGTAITGELFF.

This rearrangement joins TRBV24-1 to TRBJ2-2, with D unresolved. Per the germline V gene, CDR1 is KGHDR and CDR2 is SFDVKD. Between the trimmed V and J ends, which lost 9 bases and 2 bases, there was a span of 12 bases. This CDR3 comprises 14 residues. The CDR3 loop reads CATSGSTNTGELFF. The CDR3 region has the DNA TGTGCCACCTCCGGGTCCACTAACACCGGGGAGCTGTTTTTT.

V is TRBV19 and J is TRBJ2-5, with D unresolved. Looked up from germline, CDR1 is LNHDA and CDR2 is SQIVND (reference sequence). V was cut by 8 bases and J by 5 bases, with 15 bases left in between. The CDR3 totals 13 residues. The CDR3 nucleotides read TGTGCCAGTTCGTGGACGGATCAGGAGACCCAGTACTTC. This translates into CASSWTDQETQYF.

This clone was observed a few times. This chain links TRBV18 with TRBJ1-2; D unclear. This CDR3 has 15 residues. The germline V gene has CDR1 KGHSH and CDR2 LQKENI. V lost 3 bases and J lost 0, with 11 bases in between. CDR3 in DNA: TGTGCCAGCTCACCTACACCACGCGCTAACTATGGCTACACCTTC. Protein product: CASSPTPRANYGYTF.

The rearrangement joins TRBV16 to TRBJ2-3; 10 bases match TRBD2. CDR3 size: 22 residues. Trimming took 4 bases from V and 0 from J; bases not matched to a gene: 22. Germline CDR1 and CDR2: KGHSY and FQNENV. CDR3 amino acids: CASSPRNPHRASGSTSTDTQYF. The CDR3 coding sequence is TGTGCCAGCAGCCCCCGCAACCCCCATCGGGCTAGCGGGAGTACTAGCACAGATACGCAGTATTTT.

V usage is TRBV9 and J usage is TRBJ2-3; TRBD2 agrees at 12 bases. CDR1 and CDR2 from the germline V gene are SGDLS and YYNGEE. Losses at the gene ends were 6 bases for V and 3 bases for J; bases not matched to a gene: 8. CDR3 length equals 16 residues. The CDR3 loop is CASNRLAGDSTDTQYF. The CDR3, as DNA: TGTGCCAGCAACCGACTAGCGGGGGACAGTACAGATACGCAGTATTTT.

The V gene is TRBV4-2, the J gene TRBJ2-2, with D possibly called TRBD1 or TRBD2 (5 bases each). Trimming removed 2 bases at V and 7 bases at J, with 23 bases between. CDR1 is LGHNA and CDR2 is YNFKEQ in the germline V gene. This CDR3 is built from 18 residues. The CDR3 coding sequence is TGTGCCAGCAGCCAACCCGGGACCCCGGTCGGCAATGGCGGGGAGCTGTTTTTT. This translates into CASSQPGTPVGNGGELFF.

This sequence joins TRBV19 and TRBJ1-5, with a weak D call TRBD1 (6 bases). Germline CDR1 is LNHDA and CDR2 is SQIVND (reference sequence). The V end was cut by 5 bases, the J end by 2 bases, with 16 bases between. There are 16 residues in the CDR3. CDR3 DNA: TGTGCCAGTAGTTCAACGGGGGGGGCTGGCAATCAGCCCCAGCATTTT. Translating it yields CASSSTGGAGNQPQHF.

V is TRBV6-5 and J is TRBJ2-7, with D possibly being TRBD2 (5 bases). V was pared by 2 bases and J by 0 bases, with 11 bases between. This CDR3 region has 15 residues. CDR1 is MNHEY and CDR2 is SVGAGI in the germline V gene. The CDR3 nucleotides are TGTGCCAGCAGTTACGGGAGTCTAAGCTCCTACGAGCAGTACTTC. Translation: CASSYGSLSSYEQYF.

The chain employs TRBV15 and TRBJ1-2; 7 bases agree with TRBD1. Germline lookup yields CDR1 LNHNV and CDR2 YYDKDF (reference sequence). The CDR3 loop spans 14 amino acids. The ends lost 1 base at V and 8 bases at J; junction bases unmatched: 7. The CDR3 DNA is TGTGCCACCAGCAGAGGGGAGGGACAGCCGGGCTACACCTTC. Protein sequence: CATSRGEGQPGYTF. Together with reference TRBV15 and TRBJ1-2, the CDR3 gives the full variable domain: DAMVIQNPRYQVTQFGKPVTLSCSQTLNHNVMYWYQQKSSQAPKLLFHYYDKDFNNEADTPDNFQSRRPNTSFCFLDIRSPGLGDTAMYLCATSRGEGQPGYTFGSGTRLTVV.

CDR3 DNA sequence: TGTGCCAGCAGCCGCTTGTATGGCTACACCTTC. It yields the protein CASSRLYGYTF. The V gene is TRBV7-2, the J gene TRBJ1-2; D not resolved. The CDR3 is made up of 11 amino acids. V lost 5 bases to trimming and J lost 5 bases, with 6 bases between them. CDR1 is SGHTA and CDR2 is FQGNSA in the germline V gene.